Given below is one TCR beta chain in context. Its target is not known. This entry comes from a study of T cells in localized non-small cell lung cancer. Sequencing was performed with immunoSEQ multiplex PCR; in TCRdb, only in-frame clones are kept and a portion is missing. The data show about 83,000 clones, with approximately 80% seen just once and approximately 9.6% held by the top ten. CDR1 and CDR2 (germline): MNHEY, SMNVEV (reference sequence). The CDR3 is 13 amino acids. Between the trimmed V and J ends, which lost 5 bases and 6 bases, there was a span of 11 bases. Notes on the study in general: Because only a single region of the tumor was sequenced, heterogeneity remains possible. Uninvolved adjacent lung had higher T cell clonality than tumor and all other tissues. Elevated circulating T cell density in blood was associated with longer overall survival. Median detection of top 100 tumor clones in adjacent lung was about 52 clones.

The sequence was obtained from a female donor of 60 years or more with stage I lung adenocarcinoma. Here the sequenced sample was peripheral blood, taken before any cancer treatment. The V call is TRBV27, the J call TRBJ1-5; D gene unclear. The CDR3 loop reads CASSPIWGQPQHF. For the CDR3, the DNA is TGTGCCAGCAGTCCTATCTGGGGTCAGCCCCAGCATTTT.